This T cell receptor (beta chain) was documented in a study of early T cells in non-severe SARS-CoV-2 infection. Germline values: CDR1 LNHDA, CDR2 SQIVND (reference sequence). The V and J ends lost 7 bases and 4 bases, in that order; junction bases with no gene match: 4. This CDR3 region has 14 residues. There are many counts of this clonotype. Individual cDNA molecules carried attached unique molecular identifiers. Using its own MiXCR run on the 5' RACE reads, TCRdb lists one record per CDR3 protein. The table shows around 99,000 distinct CDR3 sequences, with roughly 10% occurring only once. The chain uses TRBV19 and TRBJ2-2, with 9 bases fitting TRBD1. The specimen sequenced was whole blood. The sequence came from an adult who was a healthcare worker with PCR-confirmed SARS-CoV-2 infection or an uninfected control (not recorded which). CDR3 in amino acids: CASIGTGITGELFF. CDR3 nucleotide sequence: TGTGCCAGTATCGGGACAGGGATCACCGGGGAGCTGTTTTTT.